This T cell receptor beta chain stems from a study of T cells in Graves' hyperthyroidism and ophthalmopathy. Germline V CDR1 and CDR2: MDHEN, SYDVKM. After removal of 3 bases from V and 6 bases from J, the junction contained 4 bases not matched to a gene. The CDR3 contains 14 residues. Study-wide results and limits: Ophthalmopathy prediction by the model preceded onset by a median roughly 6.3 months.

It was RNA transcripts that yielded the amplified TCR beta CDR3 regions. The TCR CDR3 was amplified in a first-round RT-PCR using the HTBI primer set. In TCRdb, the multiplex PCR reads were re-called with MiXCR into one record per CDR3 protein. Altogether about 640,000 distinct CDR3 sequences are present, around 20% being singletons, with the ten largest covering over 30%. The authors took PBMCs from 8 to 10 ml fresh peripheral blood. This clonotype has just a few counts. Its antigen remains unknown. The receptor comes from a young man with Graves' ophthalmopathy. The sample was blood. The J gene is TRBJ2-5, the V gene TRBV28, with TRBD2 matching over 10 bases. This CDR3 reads CASSFLAGEKTQYF. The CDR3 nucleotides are TGTGCCAGCAGTTTCCTAGCGGGAGAGAAGACCCAGTACTTC.